One and the same sample provided the 25 T cell receptor beta chains below, sequenced in a study of blood T cell repertoires in COVID-19 (dated by TCRdb to 2018 to 2020). Library construction relied on the immunoSEQ multiplex PCR assay. The immuneACCESS repertoire file appears here via TCRdb, limited to in-frame rearrangements. These files lack a portion of the clones; in checked studies, under half of the deficit traces to unresolved V genes, and the cause of the others is not known. The sample has under 350,000 clones on record, 86% of them singletons. 4% to 5% of the sample rests with the top ten. The source material was PBMCs or T cells enriched from blood (not recorded which). Receptors originate from a woman in her thirties or forties with acute COVID-19.

This clone showed up just once. This chain uses TRBV28 with TRBJ1-3; 8 bases fit TRBD1. The junction had 8 bases not matched to a gene; V was cut back by 8 bases and J by 2 bases. The CDR3 sequence is 15 residues long. Germline assignment: CDR1 MDHEN and CDR2 SYDVKM. The CDR3 here is CASFRQGATGNTIYF. The CDR3 DNA follows: TGTGCCAGCTTCCGCCAGGGGGCGACTGGAAACACCATATATTTT.

The rearrangement joins TRBV10-1 to TRBJ1-5; possible D gene TRBD1, 6 bases. The length of the CDR3 is 15 residues. Germline V gives CDR1 WNHNN, CDR2 SYGVQD (reference sequence). The ends were cut back, 6 bases at V and 4 bases at J, with 16 bases in the middle. This CDR3 is CASSERQGKNQPQHF. CDR3 in DNA: TGCGCCAGCAGCGAGCGGCAGGGGAAAAATCAGCCCCAGCATTTT.

The rearrangement joins TRBV28 to TRBJ2-5; D perhaps matches TRBD2 (6 bases). The CDR3 runs to 16 residues. CDR1 and CDR2 from the germline V gene are MDHEN and SYDVKM. V gave up 6 bases and J gave up 1 base, with 18 bases separating them. The CDR3 sequence is CASSTREPKAQETQYF. The DNA of the CDR3 is TGTGCCAGCAGCACCCGGGAGCCTAAGGCCCAAGAGACCCAGTACTTC.

This sequence joins TRBV2 and TRBJ2-2; D might be TRBD2 (5 bases). Germline V CDR1 and CDR2: SNHLY, FYNNEI. The CDR3 totals 15 residues. The V and J ends lost 7 bases and 0 bases respectively, with 12 bases between them. The CDR3 DNA reads as TGTGCCAGCAAAGGTGGACTCGCGAACACCGGGGAGCTGTTTTTT. This sequence encodes CASKGGLANTGELFF. Filled out from reference TRBV2 and TRBJ2-2, the complete variable domain reads EPEVTQTPSHQVTQMGQEVILRCVPISNHLYFYWYRQILGQKVEFLVSFYNNEISEKSEIFDDQFSVERPDGSNFTLKIRSTKLEDSAMYFCASKGGLANTGELFFGEGSRLTVL.

The rearrangement joins TRBV18 to TRBJ2-3; tentative D call: TRBD2 (5 bases). Per the germline V gene, CDR1 is KGHSH and CDR2 is LQKENI. Trimming removed 3 bases from V and 4 bases from J, with 11 bases in between. The CDR3 length is 14 residues. As DNA, the CDR3 is TGTGCCAGCTCACCGTTCGAGGGCGCAGATACGCAGTATTTT. This translates into CASSPFEGADTQYF.

This clone was detected once. V gene TRBV7-9 combines with J gene TRBJ2-7; a possible D gene is TRBD2 (5 bases). This CDR3 is 14 amino acids long. V lost 1 base and J lost 5, with 12 bases in between. Germline values: CDR1 SEHNR, CDR2 FQNEAQ (reference sequence). The CDR3 sequence: CASSLERIGDEQYF. CDR3 in DNA: TGTGCCAGCAGCTTAGAAAGAATCGGGGACGAGCAGTACTTC.

The chain uses TRBV6-5 and TRBJ1-6; D gene unclear. Trimming cost V 0 bases and J 7 bases, with 10 bases left between them. The CDR3 is 15 amino acids. Germline loops: CDR1 MNHEY, CDR2 SVGAGI. In nucleotides, the CDR3 is TGTGCCAGCAGTTACTCTTCGACGGGGAATTCACCCCTCCACTTT. Its translation is CASSYSSTGNSPLHF.

The V call is TRBV4-3, the J call TRBJ1-2, with 7 bases that match TRBD1. V shed 1 base and J 0 bases; nucleotides not matched to a gene: 5. Germline V gives CDR1 LGHNA, CDR2 YSLEER. The CDR3 is 16 amino acids. The CDR3 reads CASSQGDSLANYGYTF. CDR3 DNA sequence: TGCGCCAGCAGCCAAGGGGACAGCTTAGCTAACTATGGCTACACCTTC.

This rearrangement joins TRBV5-1 to TRBJ2-7, with 8 bases that match TRBD1. Germline CDR1 is SGHRS and CDR2 is YFSETQ. With 4 bases clipped from V and 2 bases from J, the junction kept 11 bases outside the gene matches. The CDR3 is 16 amino acids. The CDR3 nucleotides are TGCGCCAGCAGCCGAAGCTCGGGGGACAGGCCCTACGAGCAGTACTTC. The encoded protein is CASSRSSGDRPYEQYF. The complete variable domain, with remaining parts taken from reference TRBV5-1 and TRBJ2-7, reads KAGVTQTPRYLIKTRGQQVTLSCSPISGHRSVSWYQQTPGQGLQFLFEYFSETQRNKGNFPGRFSGRQFSNSRSEMNVSTLELGDSALYLCASSRSSGDRPYEQYFGPGTRLTVT.

V is TRBV15 and J is TRBJ1-3; 7 bases line up with TRBD1. Unmatched junction bases numbered 9, after V lost 3 bases and J lost 4 bases. Looked up from germline, CDR1 is LNHNV and CDR2 is YYDKDF (reference sequence). The length of the CDR3 is 16 residues. For the CDR3, the DNA is TGTGCCACCAGCAGGGATAGACAGGGCCTAGGAAACACCATATATTTT. Amino acid sequence: CATSRDRQGLGNTIYF.

The chain recombines TRBV5-7 with TRBJ2-6, with a weak D call TRBD1 (6 bases). TRBV5-7 is an ORF for which the function is uncertain. The CDR3 covers 17 residues. Trimming left V 4 bases short and J 0 bases short, with 14 bases between. The CDR3 DNA reads as TGTGCCAGCAGCAGAGGGGAAGGGGGCTCTGGGGCCAACGTCCTGACTTTC. Amino acids: CASSRGEGGSGANVLTF.

The chain employs TRBV9 and TRBJ2-3; tentatively, D is TRBD1 (5 bases). Per germline, CDR1 SGDLS and CDR2 YYNGEE. V dropped 0 bases and J dropped 8 bases, with 13 bases sitting between them. The CDR3 runs to 14 residues. The CDR3 coding sequence is TGTGCCAGCAGCGTAGGCAGGGCCCAGGGTACGCAGTATTTT. Translating gives CASSVGRAQGTQYF.

The V call is TRBV7-2, the J call TRBJ1-2; TRBD1 agrees at 11 bases. There are 16 residues in the CDR3. Trimming took 5 bases from V and 0 from J; bases not matched to a gene: 5. CDR1 is SGHTA and CDR2 is FQGNSA in the germline V gene. CDR3 sequence: CASSKGQGASNYGYTF. The CDR3 coding sequence is TGTGCCAGCAGCAAAGGACAGGGGGCTTCTAACTATGGCTACACCTTC.

This rearrangement joins TRBV4-1 to TRBJ2-3, with 12 bases that match TRBD2. V dropped 1 base and J dropped 0; count of bases not matched to a gene: 8. Germline values: CDR1 MGHRA, CDR2 YSYEKL. The CDR3 is 19 amino acids. CDR3 DNA sequence: TGCGCCAGCAGCCAAGGACTAGCGGGGGTCCGCGGGAGCACAGATACGCAGTATTTT. It codes for CASSQGLAGVRGSTDTQYF.

V is TRBV4-3 and J is TRBJ1-2, with D unclear. V lost 0 bases to trimming and J lost 0 bases, with 11 bases between them. The CDR3 has 16 amino acids. Germline-derived CDR1 and CDR2 are LGHNA and YSLEER. This CDR3 is CASSQEGYSTNYGYTF. The CDR3 nucleotides read TGCGCCAGCAGCCAAGAGGGCTACAGTACTAACTATGGCTACACCTTC.

V gene TRBV10-1 combines with J gene TRBJ1-1, with TRBD1 matching 9 bases. Germline V gene lookup returns CDR1 WNHNN and CDR2 SYGVQD (reference sequence). This CDR3 has 18 residues. The V gene end was trimmed by 3 bases and the J gene end by 1 base; junction bases not matched to a gene: 12. The CDR3 reads CASSDPDDRGEWNTEAFF. The CDR3 coding sequence is TGCGCCAGCAGTGACCCCGACGACAGGGGGGAGTGGAACACTGAAGCTTTCTTT.

The V and J genes are TRBV10-2 and TRBJ2-4; D is unclear. In germline, CDR1 is WSHSY, CDR2 SAAADI. The V end lost 6 bases, the J end lost 2 bases, and 11 bases lay between the germline ends. The CDR3 totals 14 residues. The CDR3 DNA is TGCGCCAGCAGAGCCTTCGATCCCAAAAACATTCAGTACTTC. Translating gives CASRAFDPKNIQYF.

The CDR3 protein is CASGKLNTGELFF. The CDR3 DNA sequence: TGTGCTAGTGGTAAACTCAACACCGGGGAGCTGTTTTTT. The V call is TRBV12-5, the J call TRBJ2-2; no firm D call. The CDR3 loop spans 13 amino acids. V shed 5 bases and J shed 2 bases, with 6 bases lying between them. Germline CDR1 LGHNT, CDR2 FRNRAP.

The rearrangement joins TRBV28 to TRBJ1-1; D may be TRBD1 (5 bases). Germline values: CDR1 MDHEN, CDR2 SYDVKM. V was shortened by 8 bases and J by 4 bases, with 8 bases between the two germline ends. The CDR3 has 11 amino acids. CDR3 in DNA: TGTGCCAGCTTCAGGGTCACTGAAGCTTTCTTT. Amino acids: CASFRVTEAFF.

This clone was counted between two and nine times. The chain uses TRBV5-4 and TRBJ2-5; maybe TRBD1 (5 bases). V was trimmed by 0 bases and J by 2 bases, leaving 20 bases between them. The CDR3 extends over 18 amino acids. Germline assignment: CDR1 SGHNT and CDR2 YYREEE (reference sequence). CDR3 sequence (DNA): TGTGCCAGCAGCTTGGTTCCAGGGCGCATAAAAATACAAGAGACCCAGTACTTC. It codes for CASSLVPGRIKIQETQYF.

V and J are TRBV24-1 and TRBJ1-5; 11 bases match TRBD1. J was trimmed by 6 bases and V by 5 bases; bases with no gene match: 5. This CDR3 contains 15 residues. Germline V gene lookup returns CDR1 KGHDR and CDR2 SFDVKD. The CDR3 loop is CATSVGDRGFQPQHF. The CDR3, as DNA: TGTGCCACCAGTGTAGGGGACAGGGGGTTTCAGCCCCAGCATTTT.

The DNA for the CDR3 is TGTGCCAGCGAAAAGGGGACAGCGGGTCTCGGGGAGCTGTTTTTT. It yields the protein CASEKGTAGLGELFF. This chain links TRBV6-5 with TRBJ2-2, with D perhaps matching TRBD1 (7 bases). This CDR3 has 15 amino acids. The V end lost 8 bases, the J end lost 7 bases, and 20 bases lay between the germline ends. The V gene's germline CDR1 is MNHEY and CDR2 SVGAGI.

This chain joins TRBV10-3 and TRBJ2-5; TRBD2 aligns across 7 bases. Germline V gene data show CDR1 as ENHRY and CDR2 as SYGVKD. Losses at the gene ends were 8 bases for V and 7 bases for J; bases not matched to a gene: 16. The CDR3 totals 15 residues. This CDR3 reads CAIQISGPSGGTQYF. The CDR3 DNA is TGTGCCATCCAGATTAGCGGGCCCTCAGGCGGGACCCAGTACTTC.

Remarks on this clone: This specimen includes other DNA sequences encoding the same CDR3. This chain uses TRBV18 with TRBJ1-2; D is possibly TRBD1 (5 bases). The ends were cut back, 3 bases at V and 0 bases at J, with 5 bases in the middle. From germline, CDR1 is KGHSH and CDR2 LQKENI. The CDR3 contains 13 residues. CDR3 residues: CASSPDTNYGYTF. As DNA, the CDR3 is TGTGCCAGCTCACCGGACACTAACTATGGCTACACCTTC.

CDR3 sequence (DNA): TGCGCCAGCAGCTTGGGTTTGGAAGCGGCCAGTGATACGCAGTATTTT. This gives the protein CASSLGLEAASDTQYF. The rearrangement links TRBV5-1 to TRBJ2-3; possible D gene TRBD2, 5 bases. CDR1 SGHRS and CDR2 YFSETQ come from the germline V gene. Trimming pared 0 bases from V and 6 bases from J, leaving 17 bases between. This CDR3 is built from 16 residues.